The clone carrying this T cell receptor (beta chain) was recorded a few times. The target antigen is unknown. Germline assignment: CDR1 SNHLY and CDR2 FYNNEI. The CDR3 totals 14 residues. V was clipped by 5 bases and J by 0 bases, with 10 bases between them. The data originate from a study of Graves' ophthalmopathy and Graves' hyperthyroidism. Overall study results and limits: The model predicted progression of ophthalmopathy with a sensitivity of 60% to 71%, and its specificity was about 76%.

The TCR beta CDR3 regions underwent amplification from RNA transcripts. The first round was an RT-PCR with HTBI primers, and the second round was a multiplex PCR. TCRdb called the multiplex PCR reads again in MiXCR, with one record for every CDR3 protein. The table lists roughly 700,000 distinct CDR3 sequences, 40% of them singletons. This clonotype originated in an adult man with Graves' ophthalmopathy. The chain carries TRBV2 and TRBJ1-1; D is unclear. What was sequenced was peripheral blood. CDR3: CASSYVRMNTEAFF. The CDR3 DNA is TGTGCCAGCAGTTACGTTCGTATGAACACTGAAGCTTTCTTT.